This entry describes one T cell receptor (beta chain). There is no known antigen for this receptor. No base qualities exist here, and no much larger clone lies one base off it. Receptors were amplified or captured by the immunoSEQ multiplex PCR assay. For the multiplex PCR, a mixture combining 60 forward primers for TCR Vbeta segments and 13 reverse primers for TCR Jbeta segments was used. The CDR3 region of rearranged TCR beta genes was amplified from genomic DNA by a multiplex PCR assay. The amplified TCR beta libraries were sequenced on the Illumina HiSeq System as 87-base-pair reads. In the paper's pipeline: A later analysis counted tens of millions of unique TCR beta chains across the 666 repertoires, and about 10 million of these chains were shared by at least two donors. To remove PCR and sequencing errors, raw reads were error-corrected and collapsed into unique sequences using a nearest-neighbor algorithm that merged closely related sequences. CDR3 sequences were aligned to IMGT reference sequences to assign V, D and J gene segments. For a sequence to be retained, at least a six-nucleotide match to both a V gene segment and a J gene segment was required. A rearrangement counted as productive if the CDR3 had no stop codons and remained in frame with V and J, and every other rearrangement counted as non-productive. Following IMGT convention, CDR3 was defined as the stretch from the second conserved V-encoded cysteine up to the conserved J-encoded phenylalanine. The earlier analysis of about 570 of the donors excluded any sequence lacking an unambiguous match to a single V gene segment. In an earlier analysis of a few hundred of the donors, V segments were called functional above 56.7% productive rearrangements and were called segregating when the between-donor standard deviation exceeded 5%. To diagnose cytomegalovirus status from the catalog of TCR beta chain sequences, a statistical classification framework was built. A later analysis assigned V and J genes by comparing TCR nucleotide sequences with IMGT/GENE-DB human TR gene sequences. In a later analysis, CDR3 sequences and most-parsimonious VDJ recombination scenarios were assigned using the TCRdist pipeline. In a later analysis, every TCR beta chain was defined by the combination of its CDR3 amino acid sequence and its V-gene family, and reads without a unique V-gene family were dropped. A later analysis removed over 500 highly shared, low-generation-probability nucleotide sequences to deal with suspected cross-contamination and a sequencing artifact. For each public chain, a later analysis derived a clonal expansion index from normalized ranks of inferred template counts within each repertoire. In a later analysis, generation probabilities were computed with a VDJ recombination model fitted to out-of-frame rearrangements, and the resulting probabilities were checked against IGoR. A later analysis scored TCR-TCR, TCR-HLA and TCR-CMV co-occurrence with hypergeometric tests, applying a repertoire-size bias correction to TCR pairs. A later analysis estimated false discovery rates by permuting HLA or CMV assignments 20 times. In a later analysis, co-occurring TCRs were grouped with DBSCAN, and TCRdist sequence similarity was added when clustering was performed within HLA-allele-positive subsets. Repertoires with fewer than 30,000 or more than 120,000 public chains were left out of co-occurrence clustering, as were about 5 repertoires with anomalous nucleotide sharing. TCRdb took this table from immuneACCESS and kept in-frame rearrangements with V and J called. Such tables lack part of the clones; where checked against another copy, unresolved V genes explain under half of the gap, and the rest is unexplained. From that table come the V and J calls and clone size; the DNA was used to work out D and trimming. The sample table records just over 150,000 clones; approximately 80% of these occur just once. Of the sample, under 7.5% is held by the ten largest clones.

The data stem from a study of cytomegalovirus exposure and HLA in healthy donors (TCRdb year 2017). Regarding the complete study: According to an earlier analysis of 450 to 650 of the donors, roughly 180 million T cells yielded roughly 110 million unique TCR beta sequences and approximately 300 Gb of sequence data. To study patterns of TCR occurrence, a later analysis re-analyzed previously published TCR beta repertoires from 666 donors and added high-resolution HLA genotyping. An early release that covered about 600 HLA-typed donors contained approximately 300 gigabases of sequencing data and some 87 million unique TCR sequences. The study used immunosequencing to profile the T cell repertoires of more than 650 subjects and linked those repertoires to cytomegalovirus serostatus. The study was designed to test whether signatures of past pathogen exposure could be identified by cataloging public T cell receptors. Donor age, sex, ethnicity and CMV serostatus were compiled alongside the repertoire data. Among around 400 genotyped donors of the cohort, an average of around 240,000 unique TCR beta nucleotide sequences was sequenced per donor, of which 15% to 20% were non-productive. Besides the first cohort of about 730 subjects, a separate validation cohort made up of roughly 120 different subjects was used. HLA typing covered class I and class II loci at four-digit resolution. Because of strong linkage in the cohort, roughly five DR-DQ haplotypes were treated as single units for association and clustering. To decide whether each TCR beta V gene segment behaved as functional or pseudogenic, an earlier analysis of approximately 590 of the donors relied on high-throughput TCR beta sequencing. To predict cytomegalovirus infection status, the study combined high-throughput TCR immunosequencing, statistical association of individual TCRs with disease status, and machine learning. In a later genetic analysis, genome-wide SNP genotypes for about three fifths of the roughly 670 donors were used, and that subset was treated as a discovery cohort. In the later analysis, no new phenotypic data were used to find candidate immune exposures; instead, reliance was placed on TCR beta sequences and their occurrence across donors. Of the 350 to 400 genotyped donors, about 84% fell in the genetic ancestry cluster associated with self-reported Caucasian donors. The number of typed donors differed by locus: about 620-630 for A, B, C, DRB1 and DQB1; approximately 520 for DQA1; approximately 600 for DPA1; and about 450 for DPB1. All discovery cohort repertoires had been generated on a single sequencing platform.

General conclusions and limits of the study: Roughly uniform sequencing depth across donors was assumed in presence/absence analyses, although this assumption may not hold. Because counts were too low, roughly 16 rarely observed V segments, including chromosome 9 orphons, were left out of the earlier analysis of several hundred of the donors. The classifier was reported to diagnose cytomegalovirus status with high specificity and sensitivity in both the original cohort and the validation cohort. A few of the identified cytomegalovirus-associated TCR beta chains were confirmed in vitro to be specific for cytomegalovirus antigens. V-gene and J-gene trimming of TCR beta chains was associated with a missense DCLRE1C variant in a later genetic analysis, and the association was replicated in an independent cohort. Immune exposure information for the cohort was limited to CMV serostatus. In a later analysis, HLA-associated TCR beta chains showed more clonal expansion and lower generation probabilities than non-associated chains that were equally common. Most TCR sequences were seen in very few donors, while some public TCRs were found in many individuals. In a later analysis, the rate of TCR association differed among HLA loci, with DRB1 alleles having the most associated TCRs and HLA-C alleles having the fewest. Several of the top co-occurrence clusters appeared to be linked to parvovirus B19, influenza, CMV and Epstein-Barr virus, according to a later analysis. HLA typing was unavailable for some donors at each locus, so association tests used only the typed subset. When HLA alleles, especially DR and DQ, strongly co-occurred, attributing TCR associations to individual alleles was difficult. A further reported finding was that TCR beta sequences accurately predicted the HLA-A and HLA-B alleles for most subjects in the first cohort. The authors suggested that the approach could potentially be generalized to other disease states and immunological phenotypes. The study gave a list of roughly 150 TCR beta chains associated with cytomegalovirus. In a later analysis, 16,951 TCR beta sequences were associated with specific HLA alleles at a false discovery rate of 0.05. In this cohort, only TCR beta chains were sequenced, and detectable features were limited by the absence of alpha or paired-chain data. According to a later analysis, most CMV-associated TCR beta chains appeared to be HLA-restricted, and the HLA associations seemed to be driven largely by CMV exposure. Compared with the approximately 600-donor mean, donors in an Asian-associated ancestry cluster had fewer N-insertions in productive TCRs, according to a later genetic analysis. Linkage disequilibrium might explain the correlated functional status among segregating V segments, but an unknown experimental factor could not be excluded. The sequencing pipeline was judged likely to have produced a cluster of highly shared sequence variants as a technical artifact. In an earlier analysis of about 600 of the donors, most TCR beta V segments appeared in productive rearrangements about 90% or about 30% of the time, broadly matching IMGT annotations.

The cohort consisted of some 730 healthy bone marrow donors. Cohort members were all nominally healthy when sampled, although unrecorded immune exposures were likely present. The donor was CMV seropositive and belonged to the group of 250 to 300 seropositive cohort members. Each donor provided a peripheral blood sample, and peripheral blood mononuclear cells were used for TCR beta sequencing. Genomic DNA extraction from the blood cell samples was performed with the Qiagen DNeasy Blood Extraction Kit. The specimen sequenced was PBMCs. This TCR derives from a man aged 45-65 years in good health and CMV-seropositive.

The CDR3: CASSPSRGSGNTIYF. At the DNA level, the sequence is TGTGCCAGCAGCCCGTCGAGAGGGTCTGGAAACACCATATATTTT. This chain is built from TRBV5-5 and TRBJ1-3; the D gene assignment is ambiguous. V and J lose 4 bases and 1 base, and a span of 12 bases separates them. Including cysteine and phenylalanine, the CDR3 has 15 amino acids. Just the 45-base CDR3 DNA is kept, in frame starting at base 1. The germline V gene (reference sequence) yields SGHKS for CDR1 and YYEKEE for CDR2.